This entry is about one T cell receptor beta chain. This clone was observed a single time. Its target antigen remains unknown. No base quality information exists; no much larger clone differs at one position. The data belong to a study of cytomegalovirus exposure and HLA in healthy donors (dated 2017 in TCRdb). Study-wide context: In an earlier analysis of some 610 of the donors, around 300 Gb of sequence data and 120 million or so unique TCR beta sequences from about 179 million T cells were reported. The T cell repertoires of 670 or so subjects were profiled by immunosequencing and related to cytomegalovirus serostatus. Approximately 300 gigabases of sequencing data and around 85 million unique TCR sequences made up an early release that covered over 550 HLA-typed donors. To predict cytomegalovirus infection status, the study combined high-throughput TCR immunosequencing, statistical association of individual TCRs with disease status, and machine learning. Rather than drawing on any new phenotypic data, the later analysis identified candidate immune exposures from TCR beta sequences and the way those sequences occurred across donors. The aim of the study was to test whether cataloging public T cell receptors could identify signatures of past pathogen exposure. A few DR-DQ haplotypes were treated as single units for association and clustering because of strong linkage in the cohort. Both class I and class II loci were covered by HLA typing, at four-digit resolution. In a later analysis, previously published TCR beta repertoires from about 670 donors were re-analyzed and high-resolution HLA genotyping was added so that TCR occurrence patterns could be studied. The genetic ancestry cluster associated with self-reported Caucasian donors included around four fifths of the 300 to 400 genotyped donors. All discovery cohort repertoires had been generated on a single sequencing platform. On average, roughly 250,000 unique TCR beta nucleotide sequences were sequenced per donor among some 420 genotyped donors of the cohort, with 15% to 20% of those sequences being non-productive. In an earlier analysis of roughly 580 of the donors, high-throughput TCR beta sequencing was used to judge whether each TCR beta V gene segment behaved as functional or pseudogenic. Along with the approximately 670-subject first cohort, a separate validation cohort of more than 90 different subjects was used. Donor age, sex, ethnicity and CMV serostatus were compiled alongside the repertoire data. Typing coverage varied by locus: about 629-640 donors for A, B, C, DRB1 and DQB1; approximately 500 for DQA1; 600 to 610 for DPA1; 450 to 480 for DPB1. A later genetic analysis used genome-wide SNP genotypes for about 60% of the roughly 670 donors, treating that subset as a discovery cohort.

What the work shows at the level of the full study, not this receptor alone: Broadly in line with IMGT annotations, most TCR beta V segments showed up in productive rearrangements about 87% or about 30% of the time in an earlier analysis of several hundred of the donors. The 87-base-pair reads could not distinguish some IMGT-functional V segments, including TRBV6-2 and TRBV6-3, so those segments were excluded. The authors suggested that the approach could potentially be generalized to other disease states and immunological phenotypes. According to a later analysis, most CMV-associated TCR beta chains appeared to be HLA-restricted, and the HLA associations seemed to be driven largely by CMV exposure. Because counts were too low, seventeen rarely observed V segments, including chromosome 9 orphons, were excluded from the earlier analysis of around 640 of the donors. A group of highly shared sequence variants was considered likely to be a technical artifact of the sequencing pipeline. In vitro tests confirmed that a few of the cytomegalovirus-associated TCR beta chains recognize cytomegalovirus antigens. Compared with equally common non-associated chains, HLA-associated TCR beta chains in a later analysis were more clonally expanded and had lower generation probabilities. A later analysis associated 15,000 to 20,000 TCR beta sequences with specific HLA alleles at a false discovery rate of 0.05. The classifier was reported to diagnose cytomegalovirus status with high specificity and sensitivity in both the original cohort and the validation cohort. Several of the top co-occurrence clusters appeared to be linked to parvovirus B19, influenza, CMV and Epstein-Barr virus, according to a later analysis. In a later analysis, the rate of TCR association differed among HLA loci, with DRB1 alleles having the most associated TCRs and HLA-C alleles having the fewest. While some public TCRs were present in many individuals, most TCR sequences turned up only very rarely across donors. The presence/absence analyses assumed that sequencing depth was roughly uniform across donors, and that assumption may not be true. Linkage disequilibrium might explain the correlated functional status among segregating V segments, but an unknown experimental factor could not be ruled out. Because some donors lacked HLA typing at each locus, the association tests relied only on the typed subset. This cohort had only TCR beta chains sequenced, and the lack of alpha or paired-chain data limited which features could be detected. Immune exposure information for the cohort was limited to CMV serostatus. V-gene and J-gene trimming of TCR beta chains was associated with a missense DCLRE1C variant in a later genetic analysis, and the association was replicated in an independent cohort. When HLA alleles, especially DR and DQ, strongly co-occurred, TCR associations were difficult to assign to individual alleles. In a later genetic analysis, fewer N-insertions in productive TCRs were reported among donors in an Asian-associated ancestry cluster than the 666-donor mean. A further reported finding was that TCR beta sequences accurately predicted the HLA-A and HLA-B alleles for most subjects in the first cohort. A total of 150 or so TCR beta chains were listed by the study as associated with cytomegalovirus.

Libraries were made using the immunoSEQ multiplex PCR assay. The multiplex PCR relied on a mix of 60 forward primers for TCR Vbeta segments and 13 reverse primers for TCR Jbeta segments. The CDR3 region of rearranged TCR beta genes was amplified from genomic DNA with a multiplex PCR assay. Amplified TCR beta libraries were sequenced as 87-base-pair reads on the Illumina HiSeq System. The study's own analysis went as follows. In a later analysis, 70 million to 95 million unique TCR beta chains were counted across the 650 to 750 repertoires, and roughly 11 million of these chains were shared by at least two donors. A nearest-neighbor algorithm error-corrected the raw reads and collapsed the reads into unique sequences, merging closely related sequences to remove PCR and sequencing errors. To assign V, D and J gene segments, CDR3 sequences were aligned to IMGT reference sequences. For a sequence to be retained, a match of at least six nucleotides was required to both a V gene segment and a J gene segment. Rearrangements were called productive when the CDR3 lacked stop codons and stayed in frame with V and J; all others were non-productive. Following IMGT convention, CDR3 was defined as the stretch from the second conserved V-encoded cysteine to the conserved J-encoded phenylalanine. The earlier analysis of some 550 of the donors excluded any sequence lacking an unambiguous match to a single V gene segment. In an earlier analysis of approximately 500 of the donors, a V segment was called functional when productive rearrangements were above 56.7%, and segregating when the standard deviation between donors exceeded 5%. A statistical classification framework was built to diagnose cytomegalovirus status from the catalog of TCR beta chain sequences. In a later analysis, TCR nucleotide sequences were compared against IMGT/GENE-DB human TR gene sequences so that V and J genes could be assigned. A later analysis assigned CDR3 sequences and most-parsimonious VDJ recombination scenarios with the TCRdist pipeline. A later analysis defined each TCR beta chain by its CDR3 amino acid sequence plus V-gene family, and excluded reads lacking a unique V-gene family. As a way to deal with suspected cross-contamination and a sequencing artifact, a later analysis dropped 450 to 600 nucleotide sequences that were highly shared and had low generation probability. In a later analysis, a clonal expansion index for each public chain was calculated from normalized within-repertoire ranks of inferred template counts. A later analysis computed generation probabilities with a VDJ recombination model fitted to out-of-frame rearrangements, and checked the results against IGoR. Hypergeometric tests were used in a later analysis to score TCR-TCR, TCR-HLA and TCR-CMV co-occurrence, with a repertoire-size bias correction applied to the TCR pairs. In a later analysis, false discovery rates were estimated by permuting HLA or CMV assignments 20 times. In a later analysis, co-occurring TCRs were grouped using DBSCAN, and TCRdist sequence similarity was added for clustering within HLA-allele-positive subsets. Repertoires with fewer than 30,000 or more than 120,000 public chains, plus five repertoires with anomalous nucleotide sharing, were excluded from co-occurrence clustering. As stored in TCRdb, this immuneACCESS dataset retains in-frame rearrangements with V and J assigned. A fraction of the clones does not appear; measured against another copy, unresolved V genes explain less than half of the discrepancy, and the remainder lacks a known reason. That table gives V, J and clone size, and the DNA gave D and trimming. The sample table records around 99,000 clones; 70% to 80% of these occur just once. Of the sample, roughly 2% is held by the ten largest clones.

In total, roughly 670 healthy bone marrow donors made up the cohort. At the time of sampling, every cohort member was nominally healthy, though immune exposures that went unrecorded were likely present. The donor tested CMV seronegative, placing the donor among the 350 or so seronegative members of the cohort. Every donor gave a peripheral blood sample, and the peripheral blood mononuclear cells from that sample were used for TCR beta sequencing. Genomic DNA extraction from the blood cell samples was performed with the Qiagen DNeasy Blood Extraction Kit. CDR1 and CDR2 (SGHTA, FQGNSA) derive from the germline V gene. Between the V and J ends, shortened by 1 base and 1 base respectively, the junction contains 16 bases. CDR3 length: 17 amino acids, cysteine to phenylalanine. Just CDR3 DNA is preserved here, 51 bases in frame from base 1.

The receptor comes from a man aged 18 to 30 in good health and CMV-seronegative. The chain was built from TRBV7-2 and TRBJ1-2; the D gene remains uncertain. Sequencing used PBMCs. The CDR3 corresponds to CASSLDRGWRSNYGYTF. The sequence in DNA is TGTGCCAGCAGCTTAGACCGAGGCTGGCGGAGTAACTATGGCTACACCTTC.